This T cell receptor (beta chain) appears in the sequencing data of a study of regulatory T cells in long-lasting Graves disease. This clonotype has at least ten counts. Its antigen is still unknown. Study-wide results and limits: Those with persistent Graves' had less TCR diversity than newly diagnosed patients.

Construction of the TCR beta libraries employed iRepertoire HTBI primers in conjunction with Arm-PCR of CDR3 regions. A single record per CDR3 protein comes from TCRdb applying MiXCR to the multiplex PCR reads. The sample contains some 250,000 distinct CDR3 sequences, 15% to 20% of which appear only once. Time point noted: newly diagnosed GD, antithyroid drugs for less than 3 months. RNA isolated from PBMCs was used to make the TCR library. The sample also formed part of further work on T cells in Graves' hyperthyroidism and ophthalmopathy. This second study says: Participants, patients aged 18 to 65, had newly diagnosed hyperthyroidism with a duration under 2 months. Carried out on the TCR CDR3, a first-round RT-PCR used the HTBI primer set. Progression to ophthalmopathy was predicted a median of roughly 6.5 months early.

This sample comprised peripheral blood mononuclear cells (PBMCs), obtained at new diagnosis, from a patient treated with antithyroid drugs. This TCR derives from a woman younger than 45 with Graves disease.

In nucleotides, the CDR3 is TGTGCCACCAGTGCGGCAGGGGGCGCATCAGAGACCCAGTACTTC. Translation: CATSAAGGASETQYF. The chain recombines TRBV24-1 with TRBJ2-5, with TRBD1 identical over 8 bases. V was pared by 5 bases and J by 4 bases, with 8 bases of the junction left unmatched. The CDR3 runs 15 residues. CDR1 is KGHDR, CDR2 SFDVKD, per germline.